The 14 T cell receptor beta chains presented below share a single source sample, sequenced in a study of blood T cell repertoires in COVID-19. TCRdb's table, derived via immunoSEQ multiplex PCR, lists solely in-frame clones and lacks some. Of 200,000 to 250,000 clones in the sample, under 90% are singletons; the top ten hold less than 20%. Sequencing was carried out using peripheral blood. These receptors all come from a woman of 80 years or more with active or convalescent COVID-19.

The chain couples TRBV29-1 to TRBJ2-7; possible D gene TRBD1, 5 bases. The CDR3 extends over 15 amino acids. Germline CDR1 is SQVTM and CDR2 is ANQGSEA. V was trimmed by 0 bases and J by 3 bases, leaving 15 bases between them. The CDR3 coding sequence is TGCAGCGTTGAAGATAATAAGGGCAGGGACTACGAGCAGTACTTC. Amino acid sequence: CSVEDNKGRDYEQYF.

The chain combines TRBV25-1 with TRBJ1-1; the D gene is possibly TRBD1 (5 bases). The CDR3 covers 15 residues. V lost 4 bases and J 3 bases, leaving 15 bases between the germline ends. CDR1 is MGHDK and CDR2 is SYGVNS in the germline V gene. The CDR3 region is CASSGTKWGDTEAFF. Here the CDR3 DNA reads TGTGCCAGCAGTGGTACTAAATGGGGGGACACTGAAGCTTTCTTT.

V is TRBV29-1 and J is TRBJ1-1; 11 bases agree with TRBD1. Germline values: CDR1 SQVTM, CDR2 ANQGSEA. The V segment lost 8 bases and the J segment 3 bases; nucleotides outside the gene matches: 5. The CDR3 runs to 13 residues. The CDR3 here is CSTGQGAYTEAFF. The CDR3 nucleotides read TGCAGCACCGGACAGGGGGCTTACACTGAAGCTTTCTTT.

This chain links TRBV20-1 with TRBJ2-7, with a possible D match to TRBD2 (5 bases). The CDR3 consists of 11 residues. Trimming took off 6 bases at V and 5 bases at J, with 11 bases between the two ends. Germline CDR1 reads DFQATT; CDR2 reads SNEGSKA (reference sequence). DNA for the CDR3: TGCAGTGCCCCGAGGGTCGACGAGCAGTACTTC. Translated: CSAPRVDEQYF.

The CDR3 DNA follows: TGTGCCAGCTCACCCAACAGGGGGGGCGGAGCTTACAATGAGCAGTTCTTC. As protein: CASSPNRGGGAYNEQFF. This chain connects TRBV18 to TRBJ2-1; D is possibly TRBD1 (8 bases). CDR1 is KGHSH and CDR2 is LQKENI in the germline V gene. CDR3 length equals 17 residues. Trimming shortened V by 3 bases and J by 4 bases, and 19 bases separated the two germline ends.

This chain joins TRBV7-6 and TRBJ2-3; D is possibly TRBD2 (6 bases). V shed 4 bases and J shed 4 bases, with 21 bases lying between them. CDR1 is SGHVS, CDR2 FNYEAQ, per germline. This CDR3 region has 17 residues. This CDR3 reads CASSYTSNPGTPDTQYF. The CDR3 bases are TGTGCCAGCAGCTACACATCTAACCCCGGGACTCCAGATACGCAGTATTTT.

Worth noting for this clone: Other DNA sequences in this sample translate to the same CDR3. This CDR3 is CASSSDRSSNQPQHF. The DNA for the CDR3 is TGTGCCAGCAGCTCAGACAGGAGTAGCAATCAGCCCCAGCATTTT. This chain connects TRBV7-9 to TRBJ1-5, with D possibly TRBD1 on 6 matching bases. The germline V gene encodes CDR1 SEHNR and CDR2 FQNEAQ (reference sequence). This CDR3 is 15 amino acids long. Trimming pared 4 bases from V and 0 bases from J, leaving 10 bases between.

This clone was picked up a small number of times. The CDR3 is CASNTQGLNTEAFF. DNA of the CDR3: TGTGCCAGTAACACACAGGGCCTGAACACTGAAGCTTTCTTT. V and J are TRBV19 and TRBJ1-1; perhaps TRBD1 as D (6 bases). From germline, CDR1 is LNHDA and CDR2 SQIVND (reference sequence). The CDR3 length is 14 residues. V lost 7 bases and J 0 bases, leaving 12 bases between the germline ends.

The chain joins TRBV21-1 to TRBJ1-5; the listed D gene, TRBD1, was not tested against the DNA. TRBV21-1 is an annotated pseudogene. The CDR3 sequence is 16 residues long. The CDR3 sequence is CASSKRRGQCDQPQHF. CDR3 DNA: TGTGCCAGCAGCAAAAGAAGGGGGCAGTGCGATCAGCCCCAGCATTTT.

This chain uses TRBV9 with TRBJ2-3, with D possibly TRBD1 on 5 matching bases. Trimming removed 0 bases at V and 2 bases at J, with 13 bases between. Looked up from germline, CDR1 is SGDLS and CDR2 is YYNGEE. The CDR3 consists of 16 residues. The CDR3 nucleotides read TGTGCCAGCAGCGTAGAGGGGCTTCCCCCCACAGATACGCAGTATTTT. It yields the protein CASSVEGLPPTDTQYF.

This clone is a singleton in its sample. The rearrangement links TRBV7-8 to TRBJ1-3; tentative D call: TRBD1 (5 bases). This CDR3 has 15 amino acids. V was shortened by 2 bases and J by 4 bases, with 12 bases between the two germline ends. Germline V gives CDR1 SGHVS, CDR2 FQNEAQ. The CDR3 DNA sequence: TGTGCCAGCAGCTTACTTCGGGCAGGGGGAAACACCATATATTTT. This codes for CASSLLRAGGNTIYF.

The genes are TRBV5-1 and TRBJ1-4, with unresolved D. The CDR3 extends over 15 amino acids. Germline V lookup: CDR1 SGHRS, CDR2 YFSETQ. Trimming pared 2 bases from V and 7 bases from J, leaving 15 bases between. CDR3 in DNA: TGCGCCAGCAGCTTTATGTGGGGAGGAGGTGAAAAACTGTTTTTT. Residues: CASSFMWGGGEKLFF. The entire variable domain, with the rest obtained from reference TRBV5-1 and TRBJ1-4, is as follows: KAGVTQTPRYLIKTRGQQVTLSCSPISGHRSVSWYQQTPGQGLQFLFEYFSETQRNKGNFPGRFSGRQFSNSRSEMNVSTLELGDSALYLCASSFMWGGGEKLFFGSGTQLSVL.

The CDR3 here is CASSEAGGTEAFF. Written as DNA, the CDR3 is TGCGCCAGCAGTGAGGCGGGGGGCACTGAAGCTTTCTTT. The chain couples TRBV10-2 to TRBJ1-1; perhaps TRBD1 as D (5 bases). The CDR3 is 13 residues long. V lost 2 bases to trimming and J lost 4 bases, with 8 bases between them. Germline V gene sequence: CDR1 WSHSY, CDR2 SAAADI.

The chain joins TRBV28 to TRBJ1-2; 7 bases align to TRBD1. This CDR3 has 11 residues. Germline V gene sequence: CDR1 MDHEN, CDR2 SYDVKM. Trimming cost V 7 bases and J 10 bases; bases outside gene matches: 6. The CDR3 nucleotides are TGTGCCAGCACCACCGGGACAGCCTACACCTTC. Translated, it gives CASTTGTAYTF.